These T cell receptor beta chains were read from a single sample in a study of regulatory and conventional T cells in RAG deficiency. The assay was immunoSEQ multiplex PCR, and TCRdb's table has in-frame clones only and misses some. The sample gives over 850 clones, around 81% of which show up once; about 16% is in the top ten. The sequenced sample was CD8+ T cells sorted from blood. The source of these receptors is a human donor with RAG deficiency presenting as severe combined immunodeficiency. The CDR3 runs from the conserved cysteine through the conserved F or W. A D gene is named only where the DNA matches it firmly. Size tells how often a clone was seen (once, few, many) or the class of an expanded clone, and some rows leave it out.

clone size,D gene,J gene,V gene,CDR3 DNA,CDR3 protein
-,TRBD1,TRBJ2-7,TRBV7-8,TGTGCCAGCAGCCACAGGGGTGTCGGCTACGAGCAGTACTTC,CASSHRGVGYEQYF
-,-,TRBJ2-2,TRBV30,TGTGCCTGGAGTTGGGGGGGCGGCGGGGAGCTGTTTTTT,CAWSWGGGGELFF
few,-,TRBJ2-2,TRBV2,TGTGCCAGCAGGCCGATAAGCACCGGGGAGCTGTTTTTT,CASRPISTGELFF
few,-,TRBJ2-6,TRBV25-1,TGTGCCAGCAGTGAAGATAGGTCTGGGGCCAACGTCCTGACTTTC,CASSEDRSGANVLTF
-,TRBD2,TRBJ2-2,TRBV7-9,TGTGCCAGCGGGAGGGTGGCCGGGGAGCTGTTTTTT,CASGRVAGELFF
-,-,TRBJ2-2,TRBV4-2,TGTGCCAGCAGCTTCGACAGGAGGAACACCGGGGAGCTGTTTTTT,CASSFDRRNTGELFF
-,-,TRBJ2-5,TRBV27,TGTGCCAGCAGTCCCCGGACAGAAGAGACCCAGTACTTC,CASSPRTEETQYF
-,-,TRBJ1-1,TRBV28,TGTGCCAGCAGTTTATCGCTAACAGGGAGACGGCTGATCGCTTTCTTT,CASSLSLTGRRLIAFF
-,-,TRBJ1-2,TRBV10-3,TGTGCCATCAGTGAGTCGGGTGGGGGACACCCTAACTATGGCTACACCTTC,CAISESGGGHPNYGYTF
once,-,TRBJ2-7,TRBV7-9,TGTGCCGGAGAGGGGGGTTACGAGCAGTACTTC,CAGEGGYEQYF